One sample yielded the 13 T cell receptor beta chains listed below, sequenced in a study of blood T cell repertoires in COVID-19. Sequencing used immunoSEQ multiplex PCR; TCRdb keeps in-frame clones, though not all of them. The repertoire has 410,000 or so clones, 70% to 90% of them found once; the top ten carry around 1.5%. The sample taken for sequencing was peripheral blood. These receptors were obtained from a woman between 35 and 50 years old with COVID-19, enrolled during active disease.

This chain joins TRBV5-1 and TRBJ2-7; TRBD2 is a possible D gene (5 bases). Trimming took off 2 bases at V and 7 bases at J, with 7 bases between the two ends. Per germline, CDR1 SGHRS and CDR2 YFSETQ. CDR3 length: 11 amino acids. This CDR3 is CASSFPGEQYF. In DNA, the CDR3 is TGCGCCAGCAGCTTCCCGGGGGAGCAGTACTTC.

In this sample, this clone turned up once. This sequence joins TRBV4-1 and TRBJ1-4, with D possibly TRBD1 on 5 matching bases. Between the trimmed V and J ends, which lost 0 bases and 4 bases, there was a span of 12 bases. This CDR3 spans 16 amino acids. Germline CDR1 reads MGHRA; CDR2 reads YSYEKL. Here the CDR3 reads CASSQDAGGLNEKLFF. CDR3 bases: TGCGCCAGCAGCCAAGATGCCGGGGGTCTTAATGAAAAACTGTTTTTT.

The chain combines TRBV7-2 with TRBJ1-2; D is uncertain. The CDR3 is 13 residues long. V shed 5 bases and J shed 5 bases, with 12 bases lying between them. The germline V gene has CDR1 SGHTA and CDR2 FQGNSA. CDR3 in DNA: TGTGCCAGCAGCCGAACGGGAGGGTATGGCTACACCTTC. Residues: CASSRTGGYGYTF.

The gene calls are TRBV7-8 and TRBJ1-5, with D tentatively TRBD1 (5 bases). Germline V lookup: CDR1 SGHVS, CDR2 FQNEAQ. The CDR3 is 14 residues long. Trimming removed 1 base from V and 5 bases from J, with 9 bases in between. CDR3 residues: CASSLGQGHQPQHF. As DNA, the CDR3 is TGTGCCAGCAGCTTAGGGCAGGGTCATCAGCCCCAGCATTTT.

The chain employs TRBV5-1 and TRBJ1-6; possibly TRBD1 for D (5 bases). Trimming took off 4 bases at V and 4 bases at J, with 9 bases between the two ends. Per germline, CDR1 SGHRS and CDR2 YFSETQ. This CDR3 is built from 14 residues. The CDR3 sequence: CASSRDSYNSPLHF. In DNA, the CDR3 is TGCGCCAGCAGCCGTGACAGTTATAATTCACCCCTCCACTTT.

V gene TRBV30 combines with J gene TRBJ1-3; D gene ambiguous. The CDR3 length is 14 residues. The V and J ends lost 2 bases and 0 bases respectively, with 8 bases between them. Germline V gene data show CDR1 as GTSNPN and CDR2 as SVGIG (reference sequence). As DNA, the CDR3 is TGTGCCTGGAGTCTATCCTTCTCTGGAAACACCATATATTTT. Its protein product is CAWSLSFSGNTIYF.

This chain joins TRBV6-1 and TRBJ1-1; a possible D gene is TRBD1 (5 bases). The V end was cut by 2 bases, the J end by 5 bases, with 15 bases between. The CDR3 is made up of 15 amino acids. Germline loops: CDR1 MNHNS, CDR2 SASEGT. The CDR3 here is CASSELGQGRTEAFF. DNA for the CDR3: TGTGCCAGCAGTGAACTTGGGCAGGGTCGAACTGAAGCTTTCTTT.

The chain has TRBV11-1 and TRBJ2-7, with 8 positions matching TRBD1. Germline-derived CDR1 and CDR2 are SGHAT and FQDESV (reference sequence). V shed 2 bases, J shed 5 bases, and the junction held 11 bases outside the gene matches. This CDR3 spans 16 amino acids. DNA of the CDR3: TGTGCCAGCAGCTTAAGTATCGGCAGGGGGCTCGACGAGCAGTACTTC. Its translation: CASSLSIGRGLDEQYF.

This rearrangement joins TRBV7-3 to TRBJ1-2, with D perhaps matching TRBD1 (6 bases). Germline V gene data show CDR1 as SGHTA and CDR2 as FQGTGA. The CDR3 spans 14 residues. The V and J ends lost 4 bases and 0 bases respectively, with 9 bases between them. The CDR3 sequence is CASSSTGTNYGYTF. CDR3 nucleotide sequence: TGTGCCAGCAGCTCGACAGGTACTAACTATGGCTACACCTTC.

This chain joins TRBV4-3 and TRBJ2-1; TRBD1 matches at 8 bases. The CDR3 spans 14 residues. V trimming: 1 base; J trimming: 8 bases; junction bases outside the gene matches: 4. CDR1 is LGHNA and CDR2 is YSLEER in the germline V gene. CDR3 region: CASSQADRAYEQFF. CDR3 bases: TGCGCCAGCAGCCAAGCGGACAGGGCCTATGAGCAGTTCTTC.

The chain uses TRBV6-1 and TRBJ2-3, with D possibly matching TRBD1 (6 bases). Germline CDR1 reads MNHNS; CDR2 reads SASEGT. V gave up 1 base and J gave up 2 bases, with 10 bases separating them. This CDR3 contains 15 residues. The CDR3 sequence: CASSEVGQYTDTQYF. Written as DNA, the CDR3 is TGTGCCAGCAGTGAAGTAGGACAGTACACAGATACGCAGTATTTT.

The V gene is TRBV7-8, the J gene TRBJ2-7, with 12 bases identical to TRBD2. V lost 5 bases, J lost 5 bases, and 13 bases stayed unmatched. The germline CDR1 and CDR2 sequences are SGHVS and FQNEAQ. The CDR3 runs 17 residues. The CDR3 reads CASSRLLAGGLPNEQYF. The CDR3 DNA reads TGTGCCAGCAGCCGACTACTAGCGGGGGGCCTCCCCAACGAGCAGTACTTC.

This chain joins TRBV6-1 and TRBJ2-4; maybe TRBD1 (6 bases). Deletions cut 3 bases from V and 6 bases from J, with 9 bases between. In germline, CDR1 is MNHNS, CDR2 SASEGT. This CDR3 comprises 13 residues. CDR3 nucleotides: TGTGCCAGCAGTGACGAGGACAGAAACATTCAGTACTTC. This translates into CASSDEDRNIQYF.